This passage covers 5 T cell receptor beta chains from one sample sequenced in a study of glioma-infiltrating T cells after dendritic cell vaccination (dated by TCRdb to about 2016). The intended sense of this specimen's time point label: after dendritic cell vaccination, including at tumor progression/relapse. The library was generated by the immunoSEQ multiplex PCR assay. This immuneACCESS table, as held by TCRdb, lists in-frame sequences with V and J called but not all clones. Of the missing ones, under half trace to an unresolved V gene in checked studies; the others have no known cause. The sample contains around 60,000 clones, roughly 84% of them found a single time. The top ten clonotypes cover roughly 10% of the sample. This specimen consisted of blood, obtained after dendritic cell vaccination. The origin of the receptors is a human donor with glioblastoma.

This chain uses TRBV2 with TRBJ2-1; weak D call: TRBD2 (6 bases). The CDR3 spans 13 residues. Germline V CDR1 and CDR2: SNHLY, FYNNEI. Trimming cost V 6 bases and J 6 bases, with 12 bases left between them. CDR3: CASRAGLSNEQFF. In nucleotides, the CDR3 is TGTGCCAGCAGGGCGGGACTCTCCAATGAGCAGTTCTTC.

The chain carries TRBV5-5 and TRBJ2-7; 7 bases align to TRBD2. The germline V gene encodes CDR1 SGHKS and CDR2 YYEKEE (reference sequence). CDR3 length: 14 residues. The V segment lost 3 bases and the J segment 3 bases; nucleotides outside the gene matches: 6. CDR3 in DNA: TGTGCCAGCAGCTCGGGGGGAGGGATCTACGAGCAGTACTTC. This sequence encodes CASSSGGGIYEQYF.

The chain has TRBV5-4 and TRBJ1-2; possibly TRBD1 for D (5 bases). This CDR3 region has 13 residues. The V and J ends lost 2 bases and 5 bases respectively, with 10 bases between them. CDR1 and CDR2 (germline): SGHNT, YYREEE (reference sequence). The CDR3 DNA follows: TGTGCCAGCAGCTTCCGGACACAGTATGGCTACACCTTC. Residues: CASSFRTQYGYTF.

V and J are TRBV10-3 and TRBJ1-2; 8 bases agree with TRBD1. This CDR3 region has 12 residues. Trimming cost V 6 bases and J 6 bases; bases outside gene matches: 3. Germline V gives CDR1 ENHRY, CDR2 SYGVKD. The CDR3 is CAISGTGDGYTF. The CDR3 DNA reads TGTGCCATCAGCGGGACAGGTGATGGCTACACCTTC.

The rearrangement uses TRBV27 and TRBJ2-1; 11 bases line up with TRBD1. The V gene's germline CDR1 is MNHEY and CDR2 SMNVEV (reference sequence). J gave up 7 bases and V 5 bases, and 4 bases lay outside the gene matches. The CDR3 contains 14 residues. The CDR3 sequence: CASSLGQGGNEQFF. The CDR3, as DNA: TGTGCCAGCAGTCTGGGACAGGGGGGGAATGAGCAGTTCTTC.